Described below is a single T cell receptor beta chain sequence and its context. Its specificity is not known. PCR used 60 Vbeta primers and 13 Jbeta primers. Generated by immunoSEQ multiplex PCR, the TCRdb table keeps only in-frame clones and is missing some. The repertoire has approximately 86,000 clones, approximately 83% of them found once; the top ten carry more than 2.5%. The entry originates in a study of cytomegalovirus exposure and HLA in healthy donors. Study findings and constraints: The classifier reportedly diagnosed cytomegalovirus status with high sensitivity and specificity.

Trimming took off 2 bases at V and 0 bases at J, with 8 bases between the two ends. CDR3 length: 15 amino acids. The germline V gene has CDR1 SNHLY and CDR2 FYNNEI. The clonotype was recovered from a man aged 35-49 years in good health and CMV-seronegative. Sequenced input: PBMCs. The chain links TRBV2 to TRBJ2-1; D gene ambiguous. CDR3 protein: CASSESSSSYNEQFF. The CDR3 coding sequence is TGTGCCAGCAGTGAATCCTCCTCCTCCTACAATGAGCAGTTCTTC.